Listed below are T cell receptor beta chains from one sample, sequenced in a study of metastatic and nonmetastatic thyroid tumors. Through MiXCR, TCRdb re-clonotyped the PCR reads. Of tens of thousands of clones in the sample, about 10% were seen once. Sequenced sample: blood. These receptors were collected from a female donor with papillary thyroid cancer or a benign thyroid nodule (not recorded which). Some clones in this sample may be carry-over from other donors' samples. CDR3s include the opening cysteine and the closing phenylalanine or tryptophan. The D gene is left open where the match is weak. Only part of the rows carry a size: once, few, many, or a class if the clone is expanded.

>TRBV20-1|TRBD2|11|TRBJ2-7|many
TGCAGTGCGCAACTAGCGCCGGAGCAGTACTTC
CSAQLAPEQYF
>TRBV29-1|.|11|TRBJ2-2|medium-sized
TGCAGCGCCCTTATACTCGGGGAGCTGTTTTTT
CSALILGELFF
>TRBV11-1|TRBD1|17|TRBJ1-5|.
TGTGCCAGCAGCTTAGCGGTGTCAGGGGGTTCCAATCAGCCCCAGCATTTT
CASSLAVSGGSNQPQHF
>TRBV14|.|13|TRBJ1-2|many
TGTGCCAGCAGCCCACAGCCCGTCTATGGCTACACCTTC
CASSPQPVYGYTF
>TRBV11-2|.|16|TRBJ1-1|many
TGTGCCAGCAGCTCAGTACCGACTCACGGGGACACTGAAGCTTTCTTT
CASSSVPTHGDTEAFF
>TRBV28|.|15|TRBJ1-2|medium-sized
TGTGCCAGCAGTTTTCTTCTACAAGGGTCGGATGGCTACACCTTC
CASSFLLQGSDGYTF
>TRBV6-1|.|14|TRBJ1-1|few
TGTGCCAGCAGCACCACAGTAGGGGACAATGAAGCTTTCTTT
CASSTTVGDNEAFF
>TRBV30|.|14|TRBJ2-7|many
TGTGCCTGGAGTTCGGGGGCGGGGGCCTACGAGCAGTACTTC
CAWSSGAGAYEQYF
>TRBV28|.|14|TRBJ1-2|.
TGTGCCAGCAGCTCATACCCCGGGACCTATGGCTACACATTC
CASSSYPGTYGYTF
>TRBV9|TRBD2|14|TRBJ2-7|many
TGTGCCAGCAGCGTGGGACTAGCGGGAGACGAGCAGTACTTC
CASSVGLAGDEQYF
>TRBV15|TRBD1|16|TRBJ2-3|many
TGTGCCACCAGCAGAAGACAGGGGGTTGGCACAGATACGCAGTATTTT
CATSRRQGVGTDTQYF
>TRBV9|.|13|TRBJ2-3|few
TGTGCCAGCAGCGTAGGTCCCACAGATACGCAGTATTTT
CASSVGPTDTQYF
>TRBV5-4|.|14|TRBJ2-3|.
TGTGCCAGCAGGTCCCTGGGTAGTCCAGATACGCAGTATTTT
CASRSLGSPDTQYF
>TRBV28|TRBD1|14|TRBJ1-2|few
TGTGCCAGCAGTTACACAGGGGTCCTAGGTGGCTACACCTTC
CASSYTGVLGGYTF
>TRBV11-1|.|16|TRBJ1-5|.
TGTGCCATCAGCTCAAGGCTATCCCACACCAATCAGCCCCAGCATTTT
CAISSRLSHTNQPQHF
>TRBV27|.|14|TRBJ2-7|few
TGTGTCAGCAGTTTACTTGATGAAAGTGGCGAGCAGTACTTC
CVSSLLDESGEQYF
>TRBV30|TRBD1|13|TRBJ2-7|many
TGTGCCTGGACGACAGGGTTCTCCTACGAGCAGTACTTC
CAWTTGFSYEQYF
>TRBV7-9|.|12|TRBJ2-1|many
TGTGCCAGCAGCTTCAATTACAATGAGCAGTTCTTC
CASSFNYNEQFF
>TRBV19|.|14|TRBJ1-1|many
TGTGCCAGTAGTTTCGGGACGCCCGGGTCTGAAGCTTTCTTT
CASSFGTPGSEAFF
>TRBV19|.|17|TRBJ1-5|many
TGTGCCAGTAGTGGGGTTTGGAGGGTCGGTAGCAATCAGCCCCAGCATTTT
CASSGVWRVGSNQPQHF
>TRBV15|TRBD1|16|TRBJ1-4|many
TGTGCCACCAGCAGACAGGGGGTCGGGGCTAATGAAAAACTGTTTTTT
CATSRQGVGANEKLFF
>TRBV10-2|.|15|TRBJ2-7|many
TGCGCCAGCAGCCCGGGACTCCAGACAGTCTACGAGCAGTACTTC
CASSPGLQTVYEQYF
>TRBV2|.|13|TRBJ2-1|many
TGTGCCAGCAGTGAGGGGGCCTACAATGAGCAGTTCTTC
CASSEGAYNEQFF
>TRBV4-3|.|15|TRBJ2-3|many
TGCGCCAGCAGCCAAGATCTGGGGGCTGGGGGTGCGCAGTATTTT
CASSQDLGAGGAQYF
>TRBV27|TRBD1|17|TRBJ2-7|many
TGTGCCAGCAGTTTACGAAACCTGCCCGGGACAGTGTACGAGCAGTACTTC
CASSLRNLPGTVYEQYF
>TRBV15|.|14|TRBJ2-7|many
TGTGCCACCAGCAGACCGGGTGGGGTCTACGAGCAGTACTTC
CATSRPGGVYEQYF
>TRBV7-8|.|17|TRBJ2-1|many
TGTGCCAGCAGCACTACGCCGGGACAACGGAAATACAATGAGCAGTTCTTC
CASSTTPGQRKYNEQFF
>TRBV7-2|.|16|TRBJ2-4|few
TGTGCCAGCAGCATCCACTGGACAGGAGGGGGAAACATTCAGTACTTC
CASSIHWTGGGNIQYF
>TRBV24-1|TRBD2|17|TRBJ2-1|many
TGTGCCACCAGTGATTCGTCGGGACTAGCGGGAGTATATGAGCAGTTCTTC
CATSDSSGLAGVYEQFF
>TRBV6-1|TRBD1|12|TRBJ2-5|many
TGTGCCAGCAGCCCGGGACAGGGGACCCAGTACTTC
CASSPGQGTQYF
>TRBV7-9|TRBD2|17|TRBJ2-5|few
TGTGCCAGCAGCTCGATCGGACTAGCGGGAGCGGTTGAGACCCAGTACTTC
CASSSIGLAGAVETQYF
>TRBV20-1|.|14|TRBJ2-5|many
TGCAGTGCCAGGGGTAGGAGGGGACAAGAGACCCAGTACTTC
CSARGRRGQETQYF
>TRBV29-1|.|14|TRBJ1-2|many
TGCAGCGTTGATTTCGGACAGTTAAACTATGGCTACACCTTC
CSVDFGQLNYGYTF
>TRBV20-1|.|14|TRBJ2-3|many
TGCAGTGCTAGTTTAGGCCAGCTCACAGATACGCAGTATTTT
CSASLGQLTDTQYF
>TRBV4-2|.|19|TRBJ2-1|many
TGTGCCAGCAGCCCACATCCTATTTTGCGGGACAGCAGGTACAATGAGCAGTTCTTC
CASSPHPILRDSRYNEQFF
>TRBV7-2|.|12|TRBJ1-6|many
TGTGCCAGCAGCTTAGGCGGTTCACCCCTCCACTTT
CASSLGGSPLHF
>TRBV11-2|.|16|TRBJ1-1|many
TGTGCCAGCAGTCATATTGGGCGGCGGGAGAACACTGAAGCTTTCTTT
CASSHIGRRENTEAFF
>TRBV12-3/TRBV12-4|TRBD1|15|TRBJ1-4|few
TGTGCCAGCAGTTCGGACAGGGAATATAATGAAAAACTGTTTTTT
CASSSDREYNEKLFF
>TRBV6-1|.|16|TRBJ1-5|.
TGTGCCAGCAGCTCCGGGACAAGGTCACGAAATAAGCCCCAGCATTTT
CASSSGTRSRNKPQHF
>TRBV6-5|TRBD2|16|TRBJ2-3|many
TGTGCCAGCAGTTACTACCCTAAGCGGGACACAGATACGCAGTATTTT
CASSYYPKRDTDTQYF
>TRBV9|.|14|TRBJ2-2|many
TGTGCCAGCAGCCCAAGAGACCTCCCTGGGGAGCTGTTTTTT
CASSPRDLPGELFF
>TRBV5-1|TRBD1|14|TRBJ1-2|many
TGCGCCAGCAGCCCAAGATCGGACAGGGATCGCTACACCTTC
CASSPRSDRDRYTF
>TRBV7-9|.|15|TRBJ1-5|many
TGTGCCAGCAGCTTAGTTCCAGGGGAGACGGGGCCCCAGCATTTT
CASSLVPGETGPQHF
>TRBV5-6|.|15|TRBJ1-1|many
TGTGCCAGCAGCTTCCGTCGGGGTGGGAACACTGAAGCTTTCTTT
CASSFRRGGNTEAFF
>TRBV30|TRBD1|16|TRBJ1-4|many
TGTGCCTGGAGTTTCAGGGGGCGTGGAACTAATGAAAAACTGTTTTTT
CAWSFRGRGTNEKLFF
>TRBV20-1|TRBD1|12|TRBJ2-1|.
TGCAGTGGGGACAGATCATACAATGAGCAGTTCTTC
CSGDRSYNEQFF
>TRBV6-5|TRBD2|18|TRBJ2-7|few
TGTGCCAGCAGTTACGACTCGTGGTCTTGGGCGGGAGTGTACGAGCAGTACTTC
CASSYDSWSWAGVYEQYF
>TRBV27|TRBD1|15|TRBJ1-2|medium-sized
TGTGCCAGCAGTGGACAGGGGGCGCCGATCTATGGCTACACCTTC
CASSGQGAPIYGYTF
>TRBV2|TRBD1|16|TRBJ1-2|few
TGTGCCAGCAGTGAAGCCGGTGACAGGGGGCTTCAAGGCTACACCTTC
CASSEAGDRGLQGYTF
>TRBV7-3|.|17|TRBJ2-2|many
TGTGCCAGCAGCTTAACAGGAGGATATCTGAACACCGGGGAGCTGTTTTTT
CASSLTGGYLNTGELFF
>TRBV7-2|.|13|TRBJ2-1|many
TGTGCCAGCAGCTTAGAGGCAATCCATGAGCAGTTCTTC
CASSLEAIHEQFF